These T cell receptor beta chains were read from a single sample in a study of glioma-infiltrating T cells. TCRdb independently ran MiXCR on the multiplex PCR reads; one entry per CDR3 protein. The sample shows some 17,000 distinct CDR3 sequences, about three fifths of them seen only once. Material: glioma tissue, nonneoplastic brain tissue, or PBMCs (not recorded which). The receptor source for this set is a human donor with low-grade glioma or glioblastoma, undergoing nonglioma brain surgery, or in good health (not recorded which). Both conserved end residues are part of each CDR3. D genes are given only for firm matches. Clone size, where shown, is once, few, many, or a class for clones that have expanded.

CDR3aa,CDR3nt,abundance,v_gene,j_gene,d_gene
CASSSTGRTYGYTF,TGTGCCAGCAGTTCGACAGGGCGAACCTATGGCTACACCTTC,.,TRBV28,TRBJ1-2,TRBD1
CASRQVGNGGDQPQHF,TGTGCCAGCAGACAGGTGGGCAATGGGGGGGATCAGCCCCAGCATTTT,few,TRBV27,TRBJ1-5,.
CSALGANVLTF,TGCAGTGCTCTCGGGGCCAACGTCCTGACTTTC,many,TRBV20-1,TRBJ2-6,.
CASGPSVGSYSNQPQHF,TGTGCCAGCGGGCCCTCTGTGGGGTCTTATAGCAATCAGCCCCAGCATTTT,.,TRBV6-2/TRBV6-3,TRBJ1-5,.
CASSLAGNNEQFF,TGTGCCAGCAGCCTAGCGGGGAACAATGAGCAGTTCTTC,.,TRBV6-1,TRBJ2-1,TRBD2
CSARRQGREFF,TGCAGTGCTCGCCGACAGGGCCGAGAGTTCTTC,once,TRBV20-1,TRBJ2-1,TRBD1
CASGSAHPGQGQETQYF,TGTGCCAGCGGTTCCGCGCACCCGGGACAGGGTCAAGAGACCCAGTACTTC,many,TRBV2,TRBJ2-5,TRBD1
CASSFSGATDTQYF,TGTGCCAGCAGCTTCTCAGGGGCCACAGATACGCAGTATTTT,.,TRBV6-1,TRBJ2-3,.
CASSPSGTGGYNEQFF,TGTGCCAGCAGTCCTTCCGGGACAGGGGGTTACAATGAGCAGTTCTTC,few,TRBV6-2/TRBV6-3,TRBJ2-1,TRBD1
CATAVVSEQFF,TGTGCCACAGCAGTGGTTAGTGAGCAGTTCTTC,.,TRBV10-3,TRBJ2-1,.
CASKITGGQYF,TGTGCCAGCAAAATCACGGGGGGGCAGTACTTC,.,TRBV2,TRBJ2-7,TRBD2
CASSLYSNTEAFF,TGTGCCAGCAGTTTATACAGCAACACTGAAGCTTTCTTT,.,TRBV28,TRBJ1-1,.
CASSQDLGGKLSAYGYTF,TGTGCCAGCAGCCAAGATCTTGGAGGCAAGCTTTCAGCTTATGGCTACACCTTC,.,TRBV4-2,TRBJ1-2,.
CATSDSFSRAYNEQFF,TGTGCCACCAGTGACTCCTTCTCCCGGGCCTACAATGAGCAGTTCTTC,.,TRBV24-1,TRBJ2-1,.
CSARVTGRASTGELFF,TGCAGTGCTAGAGTAACCGGGAGGGCCAGCACCGGGGAGCTGTTTTTT,.,TRBV20-1,TRBJ2-2,TRBD2
CASSVAPDLRVTQYF,TGTGCCAGCAGTGTCGCTCCAGACCTCCGGGTGACCCAGTACTTC,.,TRBV6-1,TRBJ2-5,.
CSARRQGPYNEQFF,TGCAGTGCTAGACGTCAGGGCCCCTACAATGAGCAGTTCTTC,.,TRBV20-1,TRBJ2-1,.
CAIMGQMNTEAFF,TGTGCCATCATGGGACAGATGAACACTGAAGCTTTCTTT,few,TRBV7-2,TRBJ1-1,TRBD1
CSASRTGIAEAFF,TGCAGTGCTAGCCGGACAGGGATAGCTGAAGCTTTCTTT,.,TRBV20-1,TRBJ1-1,TRBD1
CSVAGQVNQPQHF,TGCAGCGTTGCGGGACAGGTCAATCAGCCCCAGCATTTT,once,TRBV29-1,TRBJ1-5,TRBD1
CASSLAGSYNEQFF,TGTGCCAGCAGCTTAGCCGGGAGCTACAATGAGCAGTTCTTC,.,TRBV7-6,TRBJ2-1,.
CASVGGRTPRKETQYF,TGTGCCAGCGTCGGGGGTCGGACCCCAAGGAAGGAGACCCAGTACTTC,.,TRBV7-2,TRBJ2-5,.
CASSPRSRGGRNTEAFF,TGTGCGAGCAGCCCTCGAAGTAGAGGGGGCAGGAACACTGAAGCTTTCTTT,.,TRBV7-6,TRBJ1-1,TRBD1
CASSWDPTRLQETQYF,TGTGCCAGCAGTTGGGACCCGACGCGACTCCAAGAGACCCAGTACTTC,.,TRBV6-9,TRBJ2-5,.
CSARGHLDRAIYGYTF,TGCAGTGCTAGAGGCCATTTGGACAGGGCCATCTATGGCTACACCTTC,many,TRBV20-1,TRBJ1-2,TRBD1
CATSDLRRGNTGELFF,TGTGCCACCAGTGATTTAAGAAGGGGAAACACCGGGGAGCTGTTTTTT,many,TRBV24-1,TRBJ2-2,.
CSVGTVGQPQHF,TGCAGCGTCGGGACAGTGGGTCAGCCCCAGCATTTT,.,TRBV29-1,TRBJ1-5,TRBD1
CASSLFAQNSGANVLTF,TGTGCCAGCAGTTTATTTGCGCAAAACTCTGGGGCCAACGTCCTGACTTTC,many,TRBV27,TRBJ2-6,.
CASSFSGANTEAFF,TGTGCCAGCAGTTTTTCGGGGGCGAACACTGAAGCTTTCTTT,.,TRBV27,TRBJ1-1,.
CSARLAGLSYEQYF,TGCAGTGCTAGACTAGCGGGTTTGTCCTACGAGCAGTACTTC,.,TRBV20-1,TRBJ2-7,TRBD2
CASSLYGLAAPKVNNVQFF,TGTGCCAGCAGTTTATATGGACTAGCGGCCCCCAAGGTCAACAATGTGCAGTTCTTC,.,TRBV27,TRBJ2-1,TRBD2
CASTSSYEQYF,TGTGCCAGCACTAGCTCCTACGAGCAGTACTTC,.,TRBV6-1,TRBJ2-7,.
CASSSRGGFAEAFF,TGTGCCAGCAGTTCGCGGGGTGGGTTCGCTGAAGCTTTCTTT,.,TRBV27,TRBJ1-1,.
CSALDRGLHEQYF,TGCAGTGCCCTGGACAGGGGGCTCCACGAGCAGTACTTC,.,TRBV20-1,TRBJ2-7,TRBD1
CASSYHGEVSSNQPQHF,TGTGCCAGCAGTTACCATGGGGAGGTGAGTAGCAATCAGCCCCAGCATTTT,.,TRBV6-6,TRBJ1-5,.
CASSPVEGGLSYEQYF,TGTGCCAGCAGCCCAGTCGAGGGGGGGCTCTCCTACGAGCAGTACTTC,many,TRBV7-2,TRBJ2-7,.
CATDPRNTEAFF,TGTGCCACTGACCCAAGGAACACTGAAGCTTTCTTT,few,TRBV28,TRBJ1-1,.
CSAQTLYSNQPQHF,TGCAGTGCCCAAACACTGTATAGCAATCAGCCCCAGCATTTT,.,TRBV20-1,TRBJ1-5,.
CASSLRGDYGYTF,TGTGCCAGCAGCTTGAGAGGGGACTATGGCTACACCTTC,many,TRBV5-5,TRBJ1-2,.
CASSWTGGYEQYF,TGTGCCAGCAGTTGGACGGGCGGCTACGAGCAGTACTTC,.,TRBV6-9,TRBJ2-7,.
CAIKGQSTDTQYF,TGTGCCATCAAAGGGCAGAGCACAGATACGCAGTATTTT,.,TRBV10-3,TRBJ2-3,.